This T cell receptor beta chain originates from a study of shared clonotypes between healthy human individuals. Points from the study as a whole: A few donors showed sharing of approximately 4.7% of naive CD4 clonotypes.

The length of the CDR3 is 14 residues. The germline CDR1 and CDR2 sequences are WSHSY and SAAADI. V gave up 6 bases and J gave up 4 bases; unmatched junction bases: 5. Terminally differentiated effector memory CD45RA+ cells were left out of the naive CD8 fraction, which was CD45RO-negative and positively selected for CCR7. A word on this clone: The antigen is not known.

Libraries were prepared by immunoSEQ multiplex PCR; TCRdb keeps only in-frame clonotypes and omits some of them. Counted here are around 600,000 clones, 95% to 98% occurring once; the ten biggest clones make up more than 0.3%. The sequence was obtained from a man aged 25 to 40 in good health. The V gene is TRBV10-2, the J gene TRBJ2-2; 7 nucleotides line up with TRBD2. The sequenced material came from naive CD8+ T cells sorted from blood. CDR3 bases: TGCGCCAGCAGGACTAGCAGATTCACCGGGGAGCTGTTTTTT. Protein product: CASRTSRFTGELFF.